One sample yielded the 17 T cell receptor beta chains listed below, sequenced in a study of cytomegalovirus exposure and HLA in healthy donors. Researchers ran the PCR with 60 Vbeta and 13 Jbeta primers. The method was immunoSEQ multiplex PCR; TCRdb's version includes in-frame clones alone and lacks a portion of them. In total, the table holds 100,000 to 150,000 clones. Sequencing was carried out using PBMCs. Every receptor here comes from a man in his late teens or twenties in good health and CMV-seronegative.

The V call is TRBV27, the J call TRBJ1-4; TRBD1 matches at 9 bases. This CDR3 contains 16 residues. Trimming took 2 bases from V and 6 from J; bases not matched to a gene: 7. Per the germline V gene, CDR1 is MNHEY and CDR2 is SMNVEV (reference sequence). The CDR3 is CASSLILGTGYEKLFF. The CDR3 DNA reads as TGTGCCAGCAGTTTAATTCTCGGGACAGGGTATGAAAAACTGTTTTTT.

The chain couples TRBV7-2 to TRBJ2-1; D may be TRBD2 (6 bases). The CDR3 totals 15 residues. Germline V gene lookup returns CDR1 SGHTA and CDR2 FQGNSA. Trimming took 6 bases from V and 10 from J, leaving 22 bases between them. CDR3 in amino acids: CASSWAGNSLQEQFF. The CDR3 nucleotides read TGTGCCAGCAGTTGGGCGGGAAATAGCTTACAAGAGCAGTTCTTC. Using reference TRBV7-2 and TRBJ2-1 for the parts outside the CDR3, the full variable domain is GAGVSQSPSNKVTEKGKDVELRCDPISGHTALYWYRQSLGQGLEFLIYFQGNSAPDKSGLPSDRFSAERTGGSVSTLTIQRTQQEDSAVYLCASSWAGNSLQEQFFGPGTRLTVL.

This rearrangement joins TRBV6-6 to TRBJ1-2; no clear D. Germline CDR1 MNHNY, CDR2 SVGAGI (reference sequence). The CDR3 runs 15 residues. V lost 3 bases to trimming and J lost 6 bases, with 17 bases between them. CDR3 sequence (DNA): TGTGCCAGCAGTTATGACGACCCAGGTGGGCATGGCTACACCTTC. This sequence encodes CASSYDDPGGHGYTF.

V gene TRBV15 combines with J gene TRBJ1-2, with a possible D match to TRBD1 (5 bases). CDR1 and CDR2 (germline): LNHNV, YYDKDF (reference sequence). The CDR3 is 15 amino acids. Trimming took 0 bases from V and 4 from J, leaving 12 bases between them. The CDR3 DNA is TGTGCCACCAGCAGAGAGCCCCAGGGAGGCTATGGCTACACCTTC. Translation gives CATSREPQGGYGYTF.

V gene TRBV28 combines with J gene TRBJ1-5; 8 nucleotides align to TRBD1. Trimming at V came to 8 bases and at J to 4 bases, leaving 7 bases not matched to a gene. Germline CDR1 reads MDHEN; CDR2 reads SYDVKM. The CDR3 runs 14 residues. CDR3 DNA sequence: TGTGCCAGCTCTTTAGACAGGGGAAATCAGCCCCAGCATTTT. Translating gives CASSLDRGNQPQHF.

The chain recombines TRBV2 with TRBJ2-1, with 15 bases fitting TRBD2. V trimming: 8 bases; J trimming: 8 bases; junction bases outside the gene matches: 7. In germline, CDR1 is SNHLY, CDR2 FYNNEI. The CDR3 length is 15 residues. CDR3: CASHRTSGGVDEQFF. CDR3 coding DNA: TGTGCCAGCCATAGGACTAGCGGGGGGGTGGATGAGCAGTTCTTC.

This chain's CDR3 is CASSRGMSYEQYF. The CDR3 nucleotides are TGTGCCAGCAGTCGGGGTATGTCCTACGAGCAGTACTTC. The chain couples TRBV2 to TRBJ2-7; a weak D match, TRBD2 (5 bases). This CDR3 region has 13 residues. The germline CDR1 and CDR2 sequences are SNHLY and FYNNEI. V lost 5 bases to trimming and J lost 1 base, with 9 bases between them.

The rearrangement joins TRBV11-2 to TRBJ2-6; D gene ambiguous. With 4 bases removed from V and 2 bases from J, the gap between germline ends came to 9 bases. Germline values: CDR1 SGHAT, CDR2 FQNNGV. This CDR3 spans 15 amino acids. The CDR3 bases are TGTGCCAGCAGCTCGTCCCTTCCTGGGGCCAACGTCCTGACTTTC. The encoded protein is CASSSSLPGANVLTF.

The V and J genes are TRBV25-1 and TRBJ2-2; TRBD1 is a possible D gene (7 bases). V lost 2 bases and J lost 1, with 14 bases in between. Germline V gene lookup returns CDR1 MGHDK and CDR2 SYGVNS. The CDR3 runs to 17 residues. CDR3 protein: CASSELGRGENTGELFF. The DNA for the CDR3 is TGTGCCAGCAGTGAACTGGGCAGGGGGGAGAACACCGGGGAGCTGTTTTTT. Drawing the rest from reference TRBV25-1 and TRBJ2-2, the complete variable domain is EADIYQTPRYLVIGTGKKITLECSQTMGHDKMYWYQQDPGMELHLIHYSYGVNSTEKGDLSSESTVSRIRTEHFPLTLESARPSHTSQYLCASSELGRGENTGELFFGEGSRLTVL.

CDR3 DNA sequence: TGTGCCAGCAGCCCTCAGACCGATCCTAGCGGGGGAAATGAGCAGTTCTTC. This encodes CASSPQTDPSGGNEQFF. The chain joins TRBV7-9 to TRBJ2-1, with TRBD2 matching 10 bases. Germline CDR1 SEHNR, CDR2 FQNEAQ (reference sequence). The CDR3 length is 17 residues. V dropped 5 bases and J dropped 7; count of bases not matched to a gene: 14.

The CDR3 is CASSRSVQETQYF. In nucleotides, the CDR3 is TGTGCCAGCAGCCGATCAGTACAAGAGACCCAGTACTTC. The rearrangement joins TRBV7-3 to TRBJ2-5; D not resolved. The CDR3 has 13 residues. Trimming took off 5 bases at V and 2 bases at J, with 9 bases between the two ends. Germline CDR1 is SGHTA and CDR2 is FQGTGA. Looking up the rest from reference TRBV7-3 and TRBJ2-5 gives the full variable domain: GAGVSQTPSNKVTEKGKYVELRCDPISGHTALYWYRQSLGQGPEFLIYFQGTGAADDSGLPNDRFFAVRPEGSVSTLKIQRTERGDSAVYLCASSRSVQETQYFGPGTRLLVL.

The genes are TRBV28 and TRBJ2-3, with 9 bases matching TRBD2. Per the germline V gene, CDR1 is MDHEN and CDR2 is SYDVKM. J lost 0 bases, V lost 3 bases, and 13 bases had no gene match. This CDR3 region has 19 residues. The CDR3 nucleotides read TGTGCCAGCAGTTTCCATCTCCGACTAGCGGCTTCTAGCACAGATACGCAGTATTTT. This gives the protein CASSFHLRLAASSTDTQYF.

The chain uses TRBV28 and TRBJ1-2, with a possible D match to TRBD1 (5 bases). Germline values: CDR1 MDHEN, CDR2 SYDVKM. V was cut by 3 bases and J by 3 bases, with 14 bases left in between. This CDR3 has 15 residues. CDR3 region: CASSFWGREYYGYTF. Written as DNA, the CDR3 is TGTGCCAGCAGTTTTTGGGGGAGGGAATACTATGGCTACACCTTC.

The chain couples TRBV4-3 to TRBJ1-4; 7 bases fit TRBD1. This CDR3 is built from 17 residues. The V segment lost 4 bases and the J segment 0 bases; nucleotides outside the gene matches: 8. Germline V gene sequence: CDR1 LGHNA, CDR2 YSLEER. The DNA for the CDR3 is TGCGCCAGCAGCCGAGGGGGCGCGTCCGCAACTAATGAAAAACTGTTTTTT. Protein: CASSRGGASATNEKLFF.

The chain couples TRBV7-9 to TRBJ1-2, with D maybe TRBD1 (6 bases). Germline CDR1 reads SEHNR; CDR2 reads FQNEAQ (reference sequence). The CDR3 length is 15 residues. V was pared by 1 base and J by 2 bases, with 11 bases between. CDR3 protein: CASSLGRGNNYGYTF. For the CDR3, the DNA is TGTGCCAGCAGCTTAGGCAGGGGAAACAACTATGGCTACACCTTC. Combining the CDR3 with reference TRBV7-9 and TRBJ1-2 gives the whole variable domain DTGVSQNPRHKITKRGQNVTFRCDPISEHNRLYWYRQTLGQGPEFLTYFQNEAQLEKSRLLSDRFSAERPKGSFSTLEIQRTEQGDSAMYLCASSLGRGNNYGYTFGSGTRLTVV.

The CDR3 coding sequence is TGTGCCAGCAGCTTAGTGCGCGGGCAAGAGACCCAGTACTTC. Amino acid sequence: CASSLVRGQETQYF. This rearrangement joins TRBV7-2 to TRBJ2-5; D possibly corresponds to TRBD2 (5 bases). This CDR3 contains 14 residues. V lost 1 base and J 2 bases, leaving 8 bases between the germline ends. CDR1 is SGHTA, CDR2 FQGNSA, per germline.

The chain couples TRBV5-8 to TRBJ2-2; 9 bases map to TRBD1. The V gene end was trimmed by 4 bases and the J gene end by 6 bases; junction bases not matched to a gene: 7. CDR3 length: 15 residues. Germline assignment: CDR1 SGHTS and CDR2 YDEGEE. The chain's CDR3 is CASSQDRGIAGELFF. In DNA form, the CDR3 reads TGTGCCAGCAGCCAGGACAGGGGTATTGCCGGGGAGCTGTTTTTT.